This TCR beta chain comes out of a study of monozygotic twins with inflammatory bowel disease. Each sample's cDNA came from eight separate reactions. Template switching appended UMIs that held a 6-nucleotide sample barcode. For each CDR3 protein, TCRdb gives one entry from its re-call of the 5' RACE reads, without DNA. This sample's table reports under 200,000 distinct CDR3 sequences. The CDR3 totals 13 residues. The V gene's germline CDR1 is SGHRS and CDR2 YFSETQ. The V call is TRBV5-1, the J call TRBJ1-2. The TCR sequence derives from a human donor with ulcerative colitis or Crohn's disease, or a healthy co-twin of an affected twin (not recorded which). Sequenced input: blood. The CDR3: CASSLNGNYGYTF.